This T cell receptor beta chain was obtained from a study of shared clonotypes between healthy human individuals. Clones were sequenced by immunoSEQ multiplex PCR, and TCRdb holds only the in-frame ones, with some missing. The data hold approximately 2.1 million clones, with approximately 93% observed a single time. Findings and limits, study-wide: Generation probabilities of non-shared clonotypes were lower (relative to those shared by all four donors).

From germline, CDR1 is MDHEN and CDR2 SYDVKM. The length of the CDR3 is 14 residues. This clone was found once. Its antigen is unidentified. At one boundary the junction diverges from the germline segment, which might be a read error. The rearrangement joins TRBV28 to TRBJ2-7, with 7 bases aligning to TRBD1. The TCR comes from a man aged 18 to 30 in good health. Some clones in this sample may be carry-over from other donors' samples. The specimen was naive CD4+ T cells from PBMCs. Subset given: CD45RA+ positively selected. The CDR3 DNA reads as TGTGCCAGCAGTTTCGACCCGAGAGGGGGCCCGCTCGACTTC. It encodes CASSFDPRGGPLDF.